Following are 16 T cell receptor beta chains from one sample sequenced in a study of blood T cell repertoires in COVID-19. Libraries were prepared by immunoSEQ multiplex PCR; TCRdb keeps only in-frame clonotypes and omits some of them. The sample includes about 380,000 clones, about 90% of them seen just once. The sample comprised PBMCs or T cells enriched from blood (not recorded which). These receptor sequences come from a woman aged 25 to 39 who had recovered from COVID-19.

V is TRBV7-2 and J is TRBJ1-1, with a possible D match to TRBD1 (5 bases). The CDR3 length is 13 residues. Germline values: CDR1 SGHTA, CDR2 FQGNSA. Trimming stripped 4 bases from V and 7 bases from J, with 13 bases between. CDR3 region: CASSYLGGNEAFF. CDR3 nucleotide sequence: TGTGCCAGCAGCTACCTGGGGGGGAATGAAGCTTTCTTT. Variable domain in full (rest from reference TRBV7-2 and TRBJ1-1): GAGVSQSPSNKVTEKGKDVELRCDPISGHTALYWYRQSLGQGLEFLIYFQGNSAPDKSGLPSDRFSAERTGGSVSTLTIQRTQQEDSAVYLCASSYLGGNEAFFGQGTRLTVV.

The J gene is TRBJ2-5, the V gene TRBV5-1; a weak D match, TRBD2 (6 bases). The ends were cut back, 0 bases at V and 3 bases at J, with 9 bases in the middle. The V gene's germline CDR1 is SGHRS and CDR2 YFSETQ. The CDR3 is 14 residues long. CDR3 coding DNA: TGCGCCAGCAGCTTGGTAGCGGTAGAAGAGACCCAGTACTTC. Its protein product is CASSLVAVEETQYF.

The rearrangement uses TRBV5-1 and TRBJ1-3; the match to TRBD1 covers 9 bases. CDR3 length equals 14 residues. V dropped 2 bases and J dropped 4; count of bases not matched to a gene: 1. Germline V gene sequence: CDR1 SGHRS, CDR2 YFSETQ. CDR3 bases: TGCGCCAGCAGCTTCGGGACAGGGGGAAACACCATATATTTT. Amino acids: CASSFGTGGNTIYF.

V is TRBV27 and J is TRBJ1-1; tentative D call: TRBD1 (5 bases). V was pared by 0 bases and J by 0 bases, with 8 bases between. This CDR3 region has 15 residues. The germline gives CDR1 MNHEY, CDR2 SMNVEV (reference sequence). The CDR3 loop reads CASSLSGGMNTEAFF. Here the CDR3 DNA reads TGTGCCAGCAGTTTATCTGGGGGGATGAACACTGAAGCTTTCTTT.

The chain carries TRBV28 and TRBJ1-2; TRBD1 agrees at 12 bases. This CDR3 contains 15 residues. The germline gives CDR1 MDHEN, CDR2 SYDVKM. V trimming: 3 bases; J trimming: 8 bases; junction bases outside the gene matches: 7. The CDR3 DNA is TGTGCCAGCAGTTTGCCGGGACAGGGGGCAGGAGGCTACACCTTC. Translated, it gives CASSLPGQGAGGYTF.

The rearrangement links TRBV28 to TRBJ1-6, with D maybe TRBD1 (6 bases). The V and J ends lost 2 bases and 5 bases respectively, with 10 bases between them. CDR3 length equals 15 residues. Germline V gives CDR1 MDHEN, CDR2 SYDVKM. CDR3 amino acids: CASSLLAGDNSPLHF. The DNA for the CDR3 is TGTGCCAGCAGTTTACTGGCAGGGGATAATTCACCCCTCCACTTT.

The rearrangement uses TRBV5-1 and TRBJ1-1; tentatively, D is TRBD1 (5 bases). This CDR3 spans 15 amino acids. Per germline, CDR1 SGHRS and CDR2 YFSETQ. The V gene lost 3 bases and the J gene lost 0 bases, with 12 bases spanning the gap. CDR3 in DNA: TGCGCCAGCAGCTACCTACAGGCGATGAACACTGAAGCTTTCTTT. This translates into CASSYLQAMNTEAFF.

This chain links TRBV27 with TRBJ2-5; 7 bases map to TRBD2. Trimming removed 6 bases from V and 2 bases from J; junction bases left unmatched: 12. Germline V gives CDR1 MNHEY, CDR2 SMNVEV (reference sequence). The CDR3 totals 16 residues. This chain's CDR3 is CASRPSGREAQETQYF. In nucleotides, the CDR3 is TGTGCCAGCAGGCCGTCCGGACGGGAGGCACAAGAGACCCAGTACTTC.

The rearrangement links TRBV7-2 to TRBJ2-3, with 7 bases fitting TRBD2. V shed 5 bases, J shed 6 bases, and the junction held 11 bases outside the gene matches. Germline V gives CDR1 SGHTA, CDR2 FQGNSA. The CDR3 is 15 residues long. The CDR3 loop reads CASSVSSGTWDTQYF. CDR3 coding DNA: TGTGCCAGCAGCGTCTCTAGCGGAACATGGGATACGCAGTATTTT. Full variable domain (rest looked up from reference TRBV7-2 and TRBJ2-3): GAGVSQSPSNKVTEKGKDVELRCDPISGHTALYWYRQSLGQGLEFLIYFQGNSAPDKSGLPSDRFSAERTGGSVSTLTIQRTQQEDSAVYLCASSVSSGTWDTQYFGPGTRLTVL.

The chain recombines TRBV12-5 with TRBJ2-1, with a weak D call TRBD2 (7 bases). Germline CDR1 and CDR2: LGHNT and FRNRAP. CDR3 length: 17 amino acids. The V end lost 4 bases, the J end lost 0 bases, and 16 bases lay between the germline ends. This chain's CDR3 is CASGWGGQQSSYNEQFF. The CDR3, as DNA: TGTGCTAGTGGTTGGGGGGGGCAGCAAAGCTCCTACAATGAGCAGTTCTTC. Based on the CDR3 plus reference TRBV12-5 and TRBJ2-1, the full variable domain is DARVTQTPRHKVTEMGQEVTMRCQPILGHNTVFWYRQTMMQGLELLAYFRNRAPLDDSGMPKDRFSAEMPDATLATLKIQPSEPRDSAVYFCASGWGGQQSSYNEQFFGPGTRLTVL.

Worth noting for this clone: A read error may explain this, as a much larger clone is one base away. The J gene is TRBJ1-1, the V gene TRBV7-2; D unclear. V was pared by 5 bases and J by 0 bases, with 7 bases between. Germline CDR1 reads SGHTA; CDR2 reads FQGNSA. CDR3 length equals 13 residues. As DNA, the CDR3 is TGTGCCAGCAGCGGGGAGATGAACACTGAAGCTTTCTTT. This gives the protein CASSGEMNTEAFF.

V is TRBV28 and J is TRBJ1-1, with D possibly TRBD1 on 5 matching bases. The CDR3 length is 15 residues. Trimming removed 7 bases from V and 0 bases from J, with 15 bases in between. CDR1 MDHEN and CDR2 SYDVKM come from the germline V gene. Written as DNA, the CDR3 is TGTGCCAGCACCCTATCGACAGTCATGAACACTGAAGCTTTCTTT. Its protein product is CASTLSTVMNTEAFF.

This chain joins TRBV3-1 (or the pseudogene TRBV3-2) and TRBJ2-4, with D possibly TRBD1 on 5 matching bases. Germline CDR1 is LGHDT and CDR2 is YNNKEL (reference sequence). This CDR3 contains 13 residues. V gave up 2 bases and J gave up 9 bases, with 11 bases separating them. CDR3 region: CASSQLGEGIQYF. In nucleotides, the CDR3 is TGTGCCAGCAGCCAATTAGGGGAAGGCATTCAGTACTTC.

This sequence joins TRBV27 and TRBJ1-6; no clear D gene. With 5 bases removed from V and 9 bases from J, the gap between germline ends came to 11 bases. CDR1 is MNHEY and CDR2 is SMNVEV in the germline V gene (reference sequence). The CDR3 runs 13 residues. CDR3 in DNA: TGTGCCAGCAGTCCCTCTGGAGTTTCACCCCTCCACTTT. This gives the protein CASSPSGVSPLHF.

In this sample, this clone turned up once. The chain combines TRBV30 with TRBJ1-4, with D maybe TRBD1 (6 bases). V was pared by 5 bases and J by 8 bases, with 18 bases between. Germline V gives CDR1 GTSNPN, CDR2 SVGIG (reference sequence). The CDR3 contains 14 residues. The CDR3, as DNA: TGTGCCTGGGGGAGGGGTCCTCAGGGGGAAAAACTGTTTTTT. As protein: CAWGRGPQGEKLFF.

The chain combines TRBV5-1 with TRBJ2-7; maybe TRBD1 (5 bases). V lost 2 bases, J lost 3 bases, and 12 bases lay in between. CDR3 length equals 14 residues. From germline, CDR1 is SGHRS and CDR2 YFSETQ. CDR3 sequence: CASSLEPGNYEQYF. As DNA, the CDR3 is TGCGCCAGCAGCTTAGAACCAGGGAACTACGAGCAGTACTTC.